These T cell receptor beta chains were read from a single sample in a study of metastatic and nonmetastatic thyroid tumors. TCRdb redid the clone calls on the PCR reads using MiXCR. The table has 16,000 or so clones, roughly a quarter seen once. The sample consisted of tumor tissue. The receptor set was obtained from a male donor with papillary thyroid cancer or a benign thyroid nodule (not recorded which). Some clones in this sample may be carry-over from other donors' samples. Both conserved end residues are part of each CDR3. D genes are given only for firm matches. Clone size is given for some rows only: seen once, a few or many times, or a class if the clone is expanded.

d_call j_call clone_size v_call cdr3_aa cdr3_nt
- TRBJ1-5 - TRBV10-3 CAISEHWYSSRACNQPQHF TGTGCCATCAGTGAGCACTGGTACTCCTCGAGAGCTTGCAATCAGCCCCAGCATTTT
TRBD1 TRBJ2-7 - TRBV20-1 CISGDREYEQYF TGCATTTCTGGGGACAGGGAATACGAGCAGTACTTC
- TRBJ1-4 - TRBV11-2 CASSLIEEKLFF TGTGCCAGCAGCTTAATCGAGGAAAAACTGTTTTTT
TRBD1 TRBJ1-4 many TRBV13 CASSLGQGLFF TGTGCCAGCAGCTTGGGACAGGGGCTGTTTTTT
- TRBJ1-2 many TRBV7-9 CASSLGGGPNYGYTF TGTGCCAGCAGCTTAGGGGGGGGACCTAACTATGGCTACACCTTC
TRBD2 TRBJ2-7 - TRBV4-1 CASSQLGLAGGIDEQYF TGCGCCAGCAGCCAATTGGGACTAGCGGGAGGAATCGACGAGCAGTACTTC
TRBD2 TRBJ2-7 - TRBV7-8 CASSSSRGLAGAEQYF TGTGCCAGCAGTTCTTCCCGAGGCCTAGCGGGGGCCGAGCAGTACTTC
- TRBJ2-7 - TRBV13 CASSRYQGEQYF TGTGCCAGCAGCCGCTACCAAGGCGAGCAGTACTTC
- TRBJ2-1 few TRBV11-2 CASSLIGQFNEQFF TGTGCCAGCAGCTTAATTGGACAGTTCAATGAGCAGTTCTTC
TRBD1 TRBJ2-5 - TRBV6-9 CASSLTGGLETQYF TGTGCCAGCAGTTTGACAGGGGGGTTGGAGACCCAGTACTTC
- TRBJ2-1 medium-sized TRBV7-8 CASSLLRGAYNEQFF TGTGCCAGCAGCTTACTTCGGGGAGCCTACAATGAGCAGTTCTTC
- TRBJ1-2 many TRBV20-1 CSAPQNYGYTF TGCAGTGCCCCTCAGAACTATGGCTACACCTTC
- TRBJ2-1 medium-sized TRBV19 CASRDFYNEQFF TGTGCCAGCCGGGACTTTTACAATGAGCAGTTCTTC
- TRBJ1-5 many TRBV19 CASTQGWGYNQPQHF TGTGCCAGTACCCAAGGGTGGGGTTACAATCAGCCCCAGCATTTT
TRBD1 TRBJ2-7 - TRBV11-3 CASSPRDRDYEQYF TGTGCCAGCAGCCCCCGGGACAGGGACTACGAGCAGTACTTC
TRBD1 TRBJ1-1 many TRBV4-1 CASSKLTGVVRAFF TGCGCCAGCAGCAAATTAACAGGGGTGGTTAGAGCTTTCTTT
- TRBJ1-6 few TRBV6-1 CASSESWEGGSNSPIHF TGTGCCAGCAGTGAAAGCTGGGAGGGGGGCTCAAACTCACCCATCCACTTT
- TRBJ2-3 - TRBV30 CAWRDYRTDTQYF TGTGCCTGGAGGGACTACCGCACAGATACGCAGTATTTT
- TRBJ2-5 once TRBV7-2 CASSLDPGETQHF TGTGCCAGCAGCTTAGACCCCGGGGAGACCCAGCACTTC
TRBD2 TRBJ2-3 - TRBV7-3 CASSATSWGGSTQYF TGTGCCAGCAGCGCGACTAGCTGGGGGGGGTCAACGCAGTATTTT
TRBD2 TRBJ2-7 many TRBV7-8 CASSSLAGVYEQYF TGTGCCAGCAGCTCACTAGCGGGGGTCTACGAGCAGTACTTC
TRBD1 TRBJ2-1 many TRBV5-5 CASSSRDSYNEQFF TGTGCCAGCAGCTCCCGGGACAGTTACAATGAGCAGTTCTTC
- TRBJ1-3 - TRBV11-1 CASSLSSGGGFGNTIYF TGTGCCAGCAGCTTAAGCTCGGGGGGCGGATTTGGAAACACCATATATTTT
TRBD2 TRBJ2-7 - TRBV28 CASSPRLAGGFEQYF TGTGCCAGCAGTCCCCGACTAGCGGGAGGATTCGAGCAGTACTTC
- TRBJ1-4 many TRBV2 CASTRTRGAVEKLFF TGTGCCAGTACAAGAACAAGGGGCGCGGTCGAAAAACTGTTTTTT
TRBD2 TRBJ2-3 many TRBV20-1 CSARVAGWDSTDTQYF TGCAGTGCTAGAGTAGCGGGGTGGGATAGCACAGATACGCAGTATTTT
TRBD1 TRBJ2-5 few TRBV27 CASSKLGGEETQYF TGTGCCAGCAGTAAACTAGGGGGCGAGGAGACCCAGTACTTC
- TRBJ1-5 many TRBV6-4 CASMGRMGGAREPQHF TGTGCCAGCATGGGCCGGATGGGGGGGGCAAGGGAGCCCCAGCATTTT
- TRBJ1-2 many TRBV27 CASSSPRAGNYGYTF TGTGCCAGCAGTTCTCCCCGGGCGGGAAACTATGGCTACACCTTC
- TRBJ2-1 many TRBV15 CATSSRDNPYNEQFF TGTGCCACCAGCAGCCGGGACAACCCCTACAATGAGCAGTTCTTC
- TRBJ2-3 many TRBV18 CASSPPDQPTDTQYF TGTGCCAGCTCACCACCGGACCAACCGACAGATACGCAGTATTTT
TRBD2 TRBJ2-3 many TRBV9 CASSVEVAGGPSDTQYF TGTGCCAGCAGCGTAGAGGTAGCGGGGGGGCCCTCAGATACGCAGTATTTT
TRBD1 TRBJ2-2 few TRBV6-1 CASRTDRGTGELFF TGTGCCAGCAGGACGGACAGGGGCACCGGGGAGCTGTTTTTT
- TRBJ1-1 many TRBV5-6 CASSLEGDTPTGTEAFF TGTGCCAGCAGCTTGGAAGGGGACACCCCCACTGGGACTGAAGCTTTCTTT
TRBD2 TRBJ2-1 many TRBV29-1 CSVAKKITSGSRNEQFF TGCAGCGTTGCAAAGAAAATTACTAGCGGGAGTAGAAATGAGCAGTTCTTC
- TRBJ1-3 medium-sized TRBV20-1 CSARTAGNTIYF TGCAGTGCCAGGACAGCTGGAAACACCATATATTTT
- TRBJ1-1 - TRBV27 CASSSGGTEAFF TGTGCCAGCAGTAGCGGAGGCACTGAAGCTTTCTTT
TRBD1 TRBJ2-7 few TRBV9 CASSSLGAGGKEQYF TGTGCCAGCAGCTCACTCGGGGCAGGGGGTAAAGAGCAGTACTTC
TRBD2 TRBJ2-5 - TRBV24-1 CATSGYGGENQYF TGTGCCACCAGTGGATATGGGGGGGAGAACCAGTACTTC
- TRBJ2-5 many TRBV11-1 CASSFAQIQETQYF TGTGCCAGCAGCTTTGCACAGATCCAAGAGACCCAGTACTTC
- TRBJ1-1 - TRBV5-1 CASRPVGAASAFF TGCGCCAGCAGACCAGTGGGCGCGGCTTCAGCTTTCTTT
- TRBJ2-1 - TRBV13 CASSLDQSGNEQFF TGTGCCAGTAGCTTAGACCAATCAGGCAATGAGCAGTTCTTC
- TRBJ2-1 medium-sized TRBV19 CASSPTAYNEQFF TGTGCCAGTAGTCCGACAGCCTACAATGAGCAGTTCTTC
TRBD2 TRBJ2-7 - TRBV5-6 CASRTLAGGIYEQYF TGTGCCAGCAGAACTCTAGCGGGAGGGATCTACGAGCAGTACTTC
- TRBJ2-7 medium-sized TRBV28 CASSPPPGTKSYEQYF TGTGCCAGCAGTCCCCCCCCAGGGACAAAGTCCTACGAGCAGTACTTC
- TRBJ1-5 - TRBV5-8 CASSLRVSGSNQPQHF TGTGCCAGCAGCTTGAGAGTGTCGGGAAGCAATCAGCCCCAGCATTTT
- TRBJ2-5 many TRBV5-6 CASSLAPGRETQYF TGTGCCAGCAGCTTGGCCCCGGGTAGGGAGACCCAGTACTTC
TRBD2 TRBJ2-5 many TRBV6-1 CASSEAAGGPETQYF TGTGCCAGCAGTGAAGCAGCGGGGGGGCCGGAGACCCAGTACTTC
- TRBJ2-3 medium-sized TRBV28 CASAGTLGGDTQYF TGTGCCAGCGCAGGGACCCTGGGAGGAGATACGCAGTATTTT
- TRBJ2-1 - TRBV6-2/TRBV6-3 CASSFVASGVGGQFF TGTGCCAGCAGTTTCGTCGCGTCAGGGGTGGGTGGGCAGTTCTTC
- TRBJ2-7 medium-sized TRBV12-3/TRBV12-4 CASSYRGTPVVHF TGTGCCAGCAGTTACCGGGGGACCCCCGTTGTTCACTTC
TRBD1 TRBJ2-2 many TRBV30 CAWSARQGTGELFF TGTGCCTGGAGTGCCCGACAGGGCACCGGGGAGCTGTTTTTT
- TRBJ1-2 few TRBV20-1 CSARLQGSLNYGYTF TGCAGTGCTAGACTTCAGGGCTCTCTTAACTATGGCTACACCTTC